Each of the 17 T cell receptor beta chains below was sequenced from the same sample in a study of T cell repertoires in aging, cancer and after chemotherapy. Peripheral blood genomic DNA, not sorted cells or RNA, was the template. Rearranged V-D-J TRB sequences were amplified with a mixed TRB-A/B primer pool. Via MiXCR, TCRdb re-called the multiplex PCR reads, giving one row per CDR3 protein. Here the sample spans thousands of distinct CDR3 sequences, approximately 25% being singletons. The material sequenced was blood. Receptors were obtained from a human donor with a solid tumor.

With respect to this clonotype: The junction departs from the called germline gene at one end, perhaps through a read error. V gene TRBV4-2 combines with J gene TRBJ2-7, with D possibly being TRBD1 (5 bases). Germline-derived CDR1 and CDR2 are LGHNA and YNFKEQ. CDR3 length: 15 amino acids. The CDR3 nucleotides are TGCGCCAGCAGCCACGGTACAGGAGTAGGCTACGAGCAGTACTTC. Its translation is CASSHGTGVGYEQYF.

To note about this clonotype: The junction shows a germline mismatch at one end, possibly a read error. The CDR3 nucleotides read TGCGCCAGCAGCGTGACAATTTTCACCTCTGGGGCCAACGTCCTGACTTTC. This translates into CASSVTIFTSGANVLTF. The chain carries TRBV7-9 and TRBJ2-6, with D uncertain. The CDR3 has 17 amino acids. Germline CDR1 is SEHNR and CDR2 is FQNEAQ (reference sequence).

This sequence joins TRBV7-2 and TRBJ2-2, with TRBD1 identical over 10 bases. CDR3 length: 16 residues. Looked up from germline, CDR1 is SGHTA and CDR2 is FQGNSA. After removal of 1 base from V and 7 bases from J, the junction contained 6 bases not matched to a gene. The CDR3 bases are TGTGCCAGCAGCTTAGGGACAGGGGGATTCGGCGGGGAGCTGTTTTTT. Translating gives CASSLGTGGFGGELFF.

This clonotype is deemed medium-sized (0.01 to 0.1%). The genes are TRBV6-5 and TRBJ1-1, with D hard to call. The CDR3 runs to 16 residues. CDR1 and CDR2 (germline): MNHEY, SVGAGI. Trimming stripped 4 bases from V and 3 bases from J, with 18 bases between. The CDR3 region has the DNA TGTGCCAGCAGTTTACTAGCCCGACCTGGGGACACTGAAGCTTTCTTT. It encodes CASSLLARPGDTEAFF.

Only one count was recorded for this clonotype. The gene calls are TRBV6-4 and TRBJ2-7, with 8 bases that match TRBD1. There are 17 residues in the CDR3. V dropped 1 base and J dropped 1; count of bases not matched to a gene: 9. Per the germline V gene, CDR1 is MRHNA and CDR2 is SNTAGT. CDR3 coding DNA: TGTGCCAGCAGTGACTATCCGATGGACAGGGTATCCTACGAGCAGTACTTC. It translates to CASSDYPMDRVSYEQYF.

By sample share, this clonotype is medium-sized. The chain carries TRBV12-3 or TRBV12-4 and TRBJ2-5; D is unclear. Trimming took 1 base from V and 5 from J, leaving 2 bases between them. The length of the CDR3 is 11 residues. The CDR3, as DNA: TGTGCCAGCAGTTTAGATGAGACCCAGTACTTC. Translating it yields CASSLDETQYF.

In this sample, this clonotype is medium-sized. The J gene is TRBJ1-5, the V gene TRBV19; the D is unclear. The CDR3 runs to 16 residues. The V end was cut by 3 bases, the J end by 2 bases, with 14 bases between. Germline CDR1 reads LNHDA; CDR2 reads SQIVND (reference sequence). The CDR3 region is CASSIHRDRGNQPQHF. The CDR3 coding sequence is TGTGCCAGTAGTATCCACCGGGATCGGGGCAATCAGCCCCAGCATTTT.

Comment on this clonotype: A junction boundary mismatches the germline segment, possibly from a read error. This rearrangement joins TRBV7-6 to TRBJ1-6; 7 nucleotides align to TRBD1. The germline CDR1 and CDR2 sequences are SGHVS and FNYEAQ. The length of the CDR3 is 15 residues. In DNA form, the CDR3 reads TGTGCCAGCAGCTTAGTTAGCCAGGGGGGTTCACCCCTCTACTTT. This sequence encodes CASSLVSQGGSPLYF.

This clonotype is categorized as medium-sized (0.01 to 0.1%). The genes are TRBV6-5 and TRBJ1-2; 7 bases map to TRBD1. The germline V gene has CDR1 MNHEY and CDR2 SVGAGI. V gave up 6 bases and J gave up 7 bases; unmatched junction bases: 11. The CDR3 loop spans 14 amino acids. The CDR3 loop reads CASRTGEGISGYTF. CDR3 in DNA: TGTGCCAGCAGAACAGGGGAGGGGATTAGTGGCTACACCTTC.

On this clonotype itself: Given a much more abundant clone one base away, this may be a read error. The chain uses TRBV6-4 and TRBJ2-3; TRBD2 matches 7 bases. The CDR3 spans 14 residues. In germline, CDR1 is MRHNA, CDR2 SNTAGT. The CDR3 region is CASSGGGSKDTQYF. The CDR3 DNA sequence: TGTGCCAGCAGTGGCGGGGGTAGCAAAGATACGCAGTATTTT.

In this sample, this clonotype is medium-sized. The CDR3 is CASSSPGMYEQYF. CDR3 in DNA: TGTGCCAGCAGCTCCCCAGGAATGTACGAGCAGTACTTC. The chain combines TRBV5-4 with TRBJ2-7; D gene uncertain. The V and J ends lost 3 bases and 4 bases respectively, with 11 bases between them. Germline V gives CDR1 SGHNT, CDR2 YYREEE (reference sequence). The CDR3 is 13 amino acids.

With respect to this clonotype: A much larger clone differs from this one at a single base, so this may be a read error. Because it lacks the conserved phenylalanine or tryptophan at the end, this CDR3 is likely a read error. The CDR3 DNA reads as TGCGCCAGCAGCCAAGATTCGGGGCGCTATGGCTACACCGTC. As protein: CASSQDSGRYGYTV. V usage is TRBV4-3 and J usage is TRBJ1-2, with D tentatively TRBD1 (5 bases). V lost 0 bases to trimming and J lost 4 bases, with 9 bases between them. This CDR3 contains 14 residues. Germline V lookup: CDR1 LGHNA, CDR2 YSLEER.

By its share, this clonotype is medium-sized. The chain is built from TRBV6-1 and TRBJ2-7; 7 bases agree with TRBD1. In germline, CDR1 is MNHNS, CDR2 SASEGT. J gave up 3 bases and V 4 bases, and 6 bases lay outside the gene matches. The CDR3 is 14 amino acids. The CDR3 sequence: CASSGQGDVYEQYF. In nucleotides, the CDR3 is TGTGCCAGCAGTGGCCAGGGGGACGTCTACGAGCAGTACTTC.

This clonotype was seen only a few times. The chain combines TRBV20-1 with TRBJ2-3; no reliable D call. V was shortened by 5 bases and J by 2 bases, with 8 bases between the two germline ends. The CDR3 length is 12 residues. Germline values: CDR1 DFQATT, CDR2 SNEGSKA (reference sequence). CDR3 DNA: TGCAGTGCTGCGGCCCCCACAGATACGCAGTATTTT. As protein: CSAAAPTDTQYF.

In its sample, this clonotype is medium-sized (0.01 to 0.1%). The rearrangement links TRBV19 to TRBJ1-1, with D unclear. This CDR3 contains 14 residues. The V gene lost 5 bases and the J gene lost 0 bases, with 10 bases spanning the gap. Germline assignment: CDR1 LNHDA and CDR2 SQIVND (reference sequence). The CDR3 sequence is CASSGYLMNTEAFF. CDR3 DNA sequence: TGTGCCAGTAGTGGGTATCTCATGAACACTGAAGCTTTCTTT.

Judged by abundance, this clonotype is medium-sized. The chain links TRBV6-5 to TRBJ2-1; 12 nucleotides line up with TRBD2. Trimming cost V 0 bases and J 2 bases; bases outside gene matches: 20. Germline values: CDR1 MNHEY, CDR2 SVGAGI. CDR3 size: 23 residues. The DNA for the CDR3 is TGTGCCAGCAGTTACTCGGACCCTCGATCTAGCGGGGGGGCCGGAGGGACCTACAATGAGCAGTTCTTC. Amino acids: CASSYSDPRSSGGAGGTYNEQFF.

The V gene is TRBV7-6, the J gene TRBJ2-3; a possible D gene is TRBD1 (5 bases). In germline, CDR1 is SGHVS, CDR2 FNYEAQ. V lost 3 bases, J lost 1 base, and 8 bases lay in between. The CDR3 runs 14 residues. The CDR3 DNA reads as TGTGCCAGCAGCTTGGGGCAGGGCACAGATACGCAGTATTTT. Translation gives CASSLGQGTDTQYF.